The rows below give T cell receptor beta chains drawn from one sample of a study of TIL therapy for anti-PD-1-resistant metastatic lung cancer. Generated by immunoSEQ multiplex PCR, the TCRdb table keeps only in-frame clones and is missing some. The sample gives about 60,000 clones, about nine tenths of which show up once; 2.5% to 3% is in the top ten. The sample in question was blood, obtained at baseline. The source of these receptors is a person aged 25 to 79 with non-small cell lung cancer. CDR3s include the opening cysteine and the closing phenylalanine or tryptophan. The D gene is left open where the match is weak. Clone sizes are given selectively: once, few, many, or a class where the clone is expanded.

>TRBV19|TRBJ1-3|.|.
CASSFLATDTIYF
TGTGCCAGTAGTTTCCTTGCCACGGACACCATATATTTT
>TRBV27|TRBJ2-3|.|.
CASSFLGGVSTDTQYF
TGTGCCAGCAGTTTCCTAGGAGGGGTCAGCACAGATACGCAGTATTTT
>TRBV19|TRBJ2-2|.|TRBD1
CASSGTGGNTGELFF
TGTGCCAGTAGCGGGACAGGGGGCAACACCGGGGAGCTGTTTTTT
>TRBV6-1|TRBJ1-4|.|.
CASSEAPGPNEKLFF
TGTGCCAGCAGTGAAGCTCCGGGACCTAATGAAAAACTGTTTTTT
>TRBV10-1|TRBJ1-1|.|TRBD1
CASSALQGLNTEAFF
TGCGCCAGCAGTGCGCTACAGGGGTTGAACACTGAAGCTTTCTTT
>TRBV10-1|TRBJ2-1|.|.
CASSPGLTAYNEQFF
TGCGCCAGCAGTCCAGGCCTTACTGCCTACAATGAGCAGTTCTTC
>TRBV7-2|TRBJ1-3|.|.
CASSLAGFSGNTIYF
TGTGCCAGCAGCTTAGCTGGGTTCTCTGGAAACACCATATATTTT
>TRBV13|TRBJ1-4|.|TRBD1
CASRGGYGEKLFF
TGTGCCAGCAGAGGGGGCTATGGCGAAAAACTGTTTTTT
>TRBV5-1|TRBJ2-7|.|TRBD2
CASSSGTSGTYEQYF
TGCGCCAGCAGCTCCGGGACTAGCGGGACCTACGAGCAGTACTTC
>TRBV27|TRBJ2-7|.|TRBD2
CASSSGTSGGYEQYF
TGTGCCAGCAGTTCGGGGACTAGCGGGGGGTACGAGCAGTACTTC
>TRBV6-6|TRBJ1-5|.|.
CASSYSTAGAYQPQHF
TGTGCCAGCAGTTACTCGACGGCAGGGGCTTATCAGCCCCAGCATTTT
>TRBV5-1|TRBJ2-7|.|TRBD2
CASSSLAGKGEQYF
TGCGCCAGCAGCTCCTTAGCGGGAAAGGGCGAGCAGTACTTC
>TRBV6-5|TRBJ2-7|once|TRBD1
CASSHGQVYEQYF
TGTGCCAGCAGCCACGGACAGGTCTACGAGCAGTACTTC
>TRBV15|TRBJ2-2|.|.
CATSRFGTGELFF
TGTGCCACCAGCAGGTTTGGCACCGGGGAGCTGTTTTTT
>TRBV6-5|TRBJ2-1|once|.
CASTPGVLLGDEQFF
TGTGCCAGCACCCCTGGGGTCCTCCTCGGCGATGAGCAGTTCTTC
>TRBV4-2|TRBJ1-1|.|.
CASSQDQGMNTEAFF
TGTGCCAGCAGCCAAGATCAGGGGATGAACACTGAAGCTTTCTTT
>TRBV29-1|TRBJ2-7|.|TRBD2
CSVEVAGGVFTYEQYF
TGCAGCGTTGAAGTAGCGGGGGGGGTATTCACCTACGAGCAGTACTTC
>TRBV7-9|TRBJ2-7|.|.
CASIEGAGSYEQYF
TGTGCCAGCATAGAAGGGGCCGGCTCCTACGAGCAGTACTTC
>TRBV6-5|TRBJ2-6|.|.
CASSRDSGANVLTF
TGTGCCAGCAGTAGGGACTCTGGGGCCAACGTCCTGACTTTC
>TRBV9|TRBJ2-6|.|.
CASSSGDSTWANVLTF
TGTGCCAGCAGCTCGGGCGACTCTACCTGGGCCAACGTCCTGACTTTC
>TRBV11-2|TRBJ2-4|.|.
CASSPAGGQKNIQYF
TGTGCCAGCAGCCCCGCGGGCGGTCAGAAAAACATTCAGTACTTC
>TRBV27|TRBJ1-3|.|.
CASSPGLTRGNTIYF
TGTGCCAGCAGCCCGGGCCTCACCCGAGGAAACACCATATATTTT
>TRBV25-1|TRBJ1-2|once|TRBD1
CASSATGFTYGYTF
TGTGCCAGCAGTGCGACAGGGTTTACCTATGGCTACACCTTC
>TRBV27|TRBJ2-1|.|.
CASSPTGLYSYNEQFF
TGTGCCAGCAGTCCCACGGGACTTTACTCCTACAATGAGCAGTTCTTC
>TRBV5-1|TRBJ1-1|.|.
CASSLRGNTEAFF
TGCGCCAGCAGCCTCAGGGGGAACACTGAAGCTTTCTTT
>TRBV5-1|TRBJ2-7|.|.
CASSFLGSYEQYF
TGCGCCAGCAGCTTCCTCGGGAGTTACGAGCAGTACTTC
>TRBV11-2|TRBJ2-7|.|.
CASSLTEGSYEQYF
TGTGCCAGCAGCTTAACAGAAGGCTCCTACGAGCAGTACTTC
>TRBV9|TRBJ2-7|.|.
CASSVAHNGYEQYF
TGTGCCAGCAGCGTAGCCCACAATGGATACGAGCAGTACTTC
>TRBV7-8|TRBJ1-5|.|.
CASTQEWAGNQPQHF
TGTGCCAGCACCCAAGAGTGGGCGGGCAATCAGCCCCAGCATTTT
>TRBV4-1|TRBJ2-7|.|TRBD1
CASSHPGTAYEQYF
TGCGCCAGCAGCCACCCTGGGACAGCCTACGAGCAGTACTTC
>TRBV28|TRBJ1-5|.|.
CASGFGGIQPQHF
TGTGCCAGCGGATTCGGAGGGATTCAGCCCCAGCATTTT
>TRBV9|TRBJ2-3|.|.
CASSVGQSTSTDTQYF
TGTGCCAGCAGCGTTGGACAGAGCACTAGCACAGATACGCAGTATTTT
>TRBV7-5|TRBJ2-1|.|.
CVRSYPRGARGPYNEQFF
TGTGTCAGAAGCTACCCACGCGGCGCCAGGGGGCCTTACAATGAGCAGTTCTTC
>TRBV7-9|TRBJ1-3|.|.
CASSPRVSAGNTIYF
TGTGCCAGCAGCCCAAGGGTGTCAGCTGGAAACACCATATATTTT
>TRBV14|TRBJ2-3|.|.
CASRGAAWDTQYF
TGTGCCAGCAGGGGAGCGGCGTGGGATACGCAGTATTTT
>TRBV11-2|TRBJ2-7|.|.
CASSLAAGQSYEQYF
TGTGCCAGCAGCTTAGCGGCCGGACAGTCATACGAGCAGTACTTC
>TRBV3-1/TRBV3-2|TRBJ2-2|few|.
CASSADYTGELFF
TGTGCCAGCAGCGCAGACTACACCGGGGAGCTGTTTTTT
>TRBV28|TRBJ2-3|.|TRBD2
CASSLWRTSGYTDTQYF
TGTGCCAGCAGTTTATGGAGGACTAGCGGATACACAGATACGCAGTATTTT
>TRBV28|TRBJ1-5|.|.
CASKGGSKVQPQHF
TGTGCCAGCAAGGGAGGGTCGAAAGTTCAGCCCCAGCATTTT
>TRBV19|TRBJ1-5|.|.
CASSLYGTLGNQPQHF
TGTGCCAGTAGTTTGTACGGGACTCTGGGCAATCAGCCCCAGCATTTT
>TRBV27|TRBJ1-6|.|.
CASSQVSSYNSPLHF
TGTGCCAGCAGCCAAGTTAGCTCCTATAATTCACCCCTCCACTTT
>TRBV29-1|TRBJ2-1|.|.
CSVDGDSRPDEQFF
TGCAGCGTTGATGGTGACAGTCGCCCGGATGAGCAGTTCTTC
>TRBV24-1|TRBJ2-1|.|.
CATSDGLYNEQFF
TGTGCCACCAGTGATGGGTTGTACAATGAGCAGTTCTTC
>TRBV28|TRBJ2-7|.|.
CASSSLTDSYEQYF
TGTGCCAGCAGTTCTTTGACAGACTCCTACGAGCAGTACTTC
>TRBV6-1|TRBJ2-3|few|.
CASSEDSWTDTQYF
TGTGCCAGCAGTGAGGACAGCTGGACAGATACGCAGTATTTT
>TRBV4-1|TRBJ1-5|few|.
CASSQDRALGSNQPQHF
TGCGCCAGCAGCCAAGATCGGGCACTCGGGAGCAATCAGCCCCAGCATTTT
>TRBV14|TRBJ2-7|.|.
CASSQELSTAEQYF
TGTGCCAGCAGCCAAGAGCTCTCTACTGCCGAGCAGTACTTC
>TRBV2|TRBJ1-1|.|.
CASSLSVGGSTEAFF
TGTGCCAGCAGCCTATCGGTTGGGGGCAGCACTGAAGCTTTCTTT
>TRBV18|TRBJ2-2|.|.
CASSPGGGPATGELFF
TGTGCCAGCTCACCCGGAGGGGGGCCGGCCACCGGGGAGCTGTTTTTT
>TRBV3-1/TRBV3-2|TRBJ2-5|.|TRBD2
CASSLGGGQETQYF
TGTGCCAGCAGCCTCGGGGGGGGCCAAGAGACCCAGTACTTC
>TRBV11-2|TRBJ1-1|.|.
CASSLDTGARGTEAFF
TGTGCCAGCAGCTTAGATACGGGGGCGAGAGGTACTGAAGCTTTCTTT
>TRBV12-3/TRBV12-4|TRBJ1-1|.|.
CASRGQRNTEAFF
TGTGCCAGCAGAGGACAGAGGAACACTGAAGCTTTCTTT
>TRBV5-1|TRBJ2-5|.|.
CASSPDNQETQYF
TGCGCCAGCAGCCCGGACAACCAAGAGACCCAGTACTTC
>TRBV5-1|TRBJ2-7|few|TRBD2
CASSLEASGTHEQYF
TGCGCCAGCAGCTTGGAGGCTAGCGGGACTCACGAGCAGTACTTC
>TRBV28|TRBJ1-1|.|TRBD1
CASSFRDRGLGTEAFF
TGTGCCAGCAGTTTCCGGGACAGGGGTTTAGGCACTGAAGCTTTCTTT
>TRBV27|TRBJ1-4|.|.
CASSQGGFPNEKLFF
TGTGCCAGCAGTCAAGGGGGGTTCCCTAATGAAAAACTGTTTTTT
>TRBV29-1|TRBJ1-4|.|.
CSVGRGEKLFF
TGCAGCGTTGGGCGGGGTGAAAAACTGTTTTTT
>TRBV5-6|TRBJ1-1|.|.
CASSLVPIMNTEAFF
TGTGCCAGCAGCTTGGTGCCCATCATGAACACTGAAGCTTTCTTT
>TRBV21-1|TRBJ2-1|.|.
CASSSSSALDSYNEQFF
TGTGCCAGCAGCAGCAGTAGCGCGCTCGACTCCTACAATGAGCAGTTCTTC